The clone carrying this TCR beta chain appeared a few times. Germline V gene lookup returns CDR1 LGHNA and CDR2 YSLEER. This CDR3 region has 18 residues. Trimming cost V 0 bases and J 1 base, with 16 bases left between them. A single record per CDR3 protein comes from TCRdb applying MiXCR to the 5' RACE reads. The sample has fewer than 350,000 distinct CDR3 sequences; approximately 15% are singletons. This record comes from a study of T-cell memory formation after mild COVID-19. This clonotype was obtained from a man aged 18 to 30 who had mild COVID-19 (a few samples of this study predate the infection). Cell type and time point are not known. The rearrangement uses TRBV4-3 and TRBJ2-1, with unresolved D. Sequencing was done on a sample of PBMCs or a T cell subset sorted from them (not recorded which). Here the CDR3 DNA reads TGCGCCAGCAGCCAAGAACCTGCGGCAAGCGAGTCCTACAATGAGCAGTTCTTC. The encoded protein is CASSQEPAASESYNEQFF.